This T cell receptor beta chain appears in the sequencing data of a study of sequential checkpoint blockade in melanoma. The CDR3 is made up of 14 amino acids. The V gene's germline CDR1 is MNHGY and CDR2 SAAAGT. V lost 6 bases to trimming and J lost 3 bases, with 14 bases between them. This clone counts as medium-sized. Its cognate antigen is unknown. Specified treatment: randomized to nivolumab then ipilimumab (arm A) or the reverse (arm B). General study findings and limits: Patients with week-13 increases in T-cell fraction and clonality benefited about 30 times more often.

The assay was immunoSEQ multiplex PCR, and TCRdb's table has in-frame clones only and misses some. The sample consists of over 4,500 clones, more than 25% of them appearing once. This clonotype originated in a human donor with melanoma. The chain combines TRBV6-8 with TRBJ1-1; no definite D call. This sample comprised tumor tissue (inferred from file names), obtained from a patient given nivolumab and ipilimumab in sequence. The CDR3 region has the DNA TGTGCCAGCAGCCCCCGGACGGGATACACTGAAGCTTTCTTT. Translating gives CASSPRTGYTEAFF.